The present T cell receptor beta chain was sequenced within a study of blood T cell repertoires in COVID-19. TCRdb's table, derived via immunoSEQ multiplex PCR, lists solely in-frame clones and lacks some. The sample gives about 27,000 clones, approximately 80% of which show up once; over 25% is in the top ten. V lost 5 bases to trimming and J lost 8 bases, with 15 bases between them. The CDR3 is made up of 13 amino acids. CDR1 is MDHEN, CDR2 SYDVKM, per germline. The clonotype comes from a man in his 70s with active COVID-19. Sequencing was performed on peripheral blood. J is TRBJ1-1 and V is TRBV28, with D uncertain. CDR3 protein: CASSPPAEAEAFF. In DNA, the CDR3 is TGTGCCAGCAGTCCCCCCGCAGAGGCCGAAGCTTTCTTT. The entire variable domain, with the rest obtained from reference TRBV28 and TRBJ1-1, is as follows: DVKVTQSSRYLVKRTGEKVFLECVQDMDHENMFWYRQDPGLGLRLIYFSYDVKMKEKGDIPEGYSVSREKKERFSLILESASTNQTSMYLCASSPPAEAEAFFGQGTRLTVV.